This T cell receptor (beta chain) came from a study of blood T cell repertoires in COVID-19. Using immunoSEQ multiplex PCR, the repertoire was profiled, and TCRdb retains in-frame clones only, with some absent. The sample has under 550,000 clones, roughly 90% seen once. Sequencing input: peripheral blood. The clonotype was recovered from a man aged 18-30 years with COVID-19, enrolled during active disease.

Here the CDR3 reads CASSGANRGYNEQFF. The CDR3 DNA reads TGTGCCAGCAGCGGGGCGAACAGGGGGTATAATGAGCAGTTCTTC. This sequence joins TRBV6-5 and TRBJ2-1; 8 nucleotides match TRBD1. The junction had 11 bases not matched to a gene; V was cut back by 6 bases and J by 7 bases. Germline V gives CDR1 MNHEY, CDR2 SVGAGI. This CDR3 has 15 amino acids.